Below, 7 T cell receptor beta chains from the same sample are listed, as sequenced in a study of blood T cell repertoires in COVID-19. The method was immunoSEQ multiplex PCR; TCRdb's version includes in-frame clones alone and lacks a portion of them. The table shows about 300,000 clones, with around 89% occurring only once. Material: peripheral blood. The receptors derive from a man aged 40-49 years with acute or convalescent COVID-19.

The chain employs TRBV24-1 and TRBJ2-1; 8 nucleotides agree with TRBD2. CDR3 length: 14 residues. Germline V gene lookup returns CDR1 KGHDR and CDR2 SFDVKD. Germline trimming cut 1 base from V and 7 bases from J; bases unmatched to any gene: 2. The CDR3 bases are TGTGCCACCAGTGATTTCGGGGGGGGGAATGAGCAGTTCTTC. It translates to CATSDFGGGNEQFF.

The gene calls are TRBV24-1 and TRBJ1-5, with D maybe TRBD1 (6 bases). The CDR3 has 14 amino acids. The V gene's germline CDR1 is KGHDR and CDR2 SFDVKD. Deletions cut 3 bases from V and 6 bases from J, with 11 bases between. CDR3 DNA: TGTGCCACCAGTGATAGGACAGTTGGTCAGCCCCAGCATTTT. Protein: CATSDRTVGQPQHF.

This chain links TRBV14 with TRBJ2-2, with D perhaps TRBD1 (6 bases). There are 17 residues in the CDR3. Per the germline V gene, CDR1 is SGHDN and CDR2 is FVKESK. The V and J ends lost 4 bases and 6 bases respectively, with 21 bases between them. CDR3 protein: CASSLLEMDRLAGELFF. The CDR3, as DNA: TGTGCCAGCAGCCTACTCGAGATGGACAGATTGGCCGGGGAGCTGTTTTTT.

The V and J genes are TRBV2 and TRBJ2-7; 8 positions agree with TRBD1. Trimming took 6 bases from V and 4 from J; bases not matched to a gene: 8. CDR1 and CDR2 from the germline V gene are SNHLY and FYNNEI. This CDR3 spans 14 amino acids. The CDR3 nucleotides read TGTGCCAGCAGGCCGGAACAGGGGGGATACGAGCAGTACTTC. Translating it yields CASRPEQGGYEQYF.

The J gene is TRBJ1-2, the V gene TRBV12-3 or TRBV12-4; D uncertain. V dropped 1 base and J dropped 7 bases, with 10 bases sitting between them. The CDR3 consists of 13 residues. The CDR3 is CASSLVLRLGYTF. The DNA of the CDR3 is TGTGCCAGCAGTTTAGTTTTGAGGCTTGGCTACACCTTC.

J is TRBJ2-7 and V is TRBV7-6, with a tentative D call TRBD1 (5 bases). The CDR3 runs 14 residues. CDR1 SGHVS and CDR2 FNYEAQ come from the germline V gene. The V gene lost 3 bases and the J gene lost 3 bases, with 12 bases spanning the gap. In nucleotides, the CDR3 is TGTGCCAGCAGCTTTGGGGCAGAAAACTACGAGCAGTACTTC. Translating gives CASSFGAENYEQYF.

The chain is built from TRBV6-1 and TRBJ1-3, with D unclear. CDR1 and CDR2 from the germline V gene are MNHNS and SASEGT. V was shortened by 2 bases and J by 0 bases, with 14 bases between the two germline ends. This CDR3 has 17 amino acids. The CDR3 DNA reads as TGTGCCAGCAGTGAATCTCTAGGTTTCTCCTCTGGAAACACCATATATTTT. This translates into CASSESLGFSSGNTIYF.